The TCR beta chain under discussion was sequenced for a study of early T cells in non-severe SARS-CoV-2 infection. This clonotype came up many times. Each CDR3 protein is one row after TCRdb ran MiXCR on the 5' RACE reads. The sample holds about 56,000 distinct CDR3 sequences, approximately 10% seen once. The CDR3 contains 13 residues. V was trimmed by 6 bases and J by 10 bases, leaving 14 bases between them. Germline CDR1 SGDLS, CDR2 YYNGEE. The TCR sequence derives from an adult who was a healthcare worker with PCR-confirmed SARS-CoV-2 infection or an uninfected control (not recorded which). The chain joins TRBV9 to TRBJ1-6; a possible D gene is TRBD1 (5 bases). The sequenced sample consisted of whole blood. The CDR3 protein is CASTRDGQSPLHF. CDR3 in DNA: TGTGCCAGCACACGGGACGGTCAGTCACCCCTCCACTTT.